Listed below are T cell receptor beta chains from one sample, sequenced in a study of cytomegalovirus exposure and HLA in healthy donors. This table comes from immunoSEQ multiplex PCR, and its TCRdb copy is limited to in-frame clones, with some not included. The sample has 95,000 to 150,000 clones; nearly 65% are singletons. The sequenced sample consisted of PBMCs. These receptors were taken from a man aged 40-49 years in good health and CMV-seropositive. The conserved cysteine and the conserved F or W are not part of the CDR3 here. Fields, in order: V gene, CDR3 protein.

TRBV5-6	ASSPAPRGSYNEQF
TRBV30	AWGRLAGGPREQF
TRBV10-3	AISEGGGSYGYT
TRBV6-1	ASSEGAPRVHYEQY
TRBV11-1	ASSFPRVRNSYEQY
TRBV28	ASSLETSGSGEQY
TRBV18	ASSPDGVDGELF
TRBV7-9	SSSQPQGEAF
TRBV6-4	ASSRSGLAVGDEQF
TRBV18	ASTRQKTYEQY
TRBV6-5	ASSYSTGSNQPQH
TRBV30	AWRRAGPEGYT
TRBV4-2	ASSHPRTSGTSTDTQY
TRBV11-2	ASSQGGPAEAF
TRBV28	ASTSRPGQGKLGQY
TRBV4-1	ASSQLDSQETQY
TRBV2	ASILGGQPYNEQF
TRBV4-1	ASSQVGGAYGTDTQY
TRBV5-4	ASSIHRTGGFPEAF
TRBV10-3	AISEEGQGGGDIQY
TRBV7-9	ASSDRDATNEKLF
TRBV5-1	ASSLEVGAAYEQY
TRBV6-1	ASSARTAAVGETQY
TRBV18	ASSPRSIQGNEKLF
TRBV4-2	ASSQDGTGGNEQF
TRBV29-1	SVVKGAGEQY
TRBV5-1	ASSLDRGVAGNTIY
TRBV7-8	ASSLAGADTQY
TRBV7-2	ASSLSASVDEQY
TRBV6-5	ASTPQPRADTQY
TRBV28	ASVGVEAPRGETQY
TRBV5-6	ASSQPGGVRSEQF
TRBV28	ASREGPKETQY
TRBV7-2	ASSPRTGTGENQPQH
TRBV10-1	ASSGRTERYSNQPQH
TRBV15	ATGTRDTDTQY
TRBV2	ASSWGPYYEQY
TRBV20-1	SAEQGYEQF
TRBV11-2	ASSARLAQGEQY
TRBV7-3	ASSPHQMNTEAF
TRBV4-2	ASSPINPGTSVYEQF
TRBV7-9	ASSPGLYQPQH
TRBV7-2	ASSQSGSPPYEQY
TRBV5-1	ASTLTRVDEQF
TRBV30	AWSAEETQY
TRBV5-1	ASSGSTESNSPLH
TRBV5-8	ASSRRDSNFPNTEAF
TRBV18	ASSPPGRGDEQY